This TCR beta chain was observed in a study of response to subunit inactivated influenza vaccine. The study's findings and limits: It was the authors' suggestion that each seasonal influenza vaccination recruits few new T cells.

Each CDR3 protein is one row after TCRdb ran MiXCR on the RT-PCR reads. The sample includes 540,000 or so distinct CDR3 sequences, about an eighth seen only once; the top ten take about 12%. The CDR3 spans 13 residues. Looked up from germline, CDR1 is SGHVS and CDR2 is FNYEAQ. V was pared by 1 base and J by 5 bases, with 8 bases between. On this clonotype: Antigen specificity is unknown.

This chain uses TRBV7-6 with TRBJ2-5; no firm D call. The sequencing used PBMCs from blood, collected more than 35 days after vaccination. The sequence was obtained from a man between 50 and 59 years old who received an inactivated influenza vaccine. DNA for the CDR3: TGTGCCAGCAGCTTAGTTATGTCGGAGACCCAGTACTTC. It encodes CASSLVMSETQYF.